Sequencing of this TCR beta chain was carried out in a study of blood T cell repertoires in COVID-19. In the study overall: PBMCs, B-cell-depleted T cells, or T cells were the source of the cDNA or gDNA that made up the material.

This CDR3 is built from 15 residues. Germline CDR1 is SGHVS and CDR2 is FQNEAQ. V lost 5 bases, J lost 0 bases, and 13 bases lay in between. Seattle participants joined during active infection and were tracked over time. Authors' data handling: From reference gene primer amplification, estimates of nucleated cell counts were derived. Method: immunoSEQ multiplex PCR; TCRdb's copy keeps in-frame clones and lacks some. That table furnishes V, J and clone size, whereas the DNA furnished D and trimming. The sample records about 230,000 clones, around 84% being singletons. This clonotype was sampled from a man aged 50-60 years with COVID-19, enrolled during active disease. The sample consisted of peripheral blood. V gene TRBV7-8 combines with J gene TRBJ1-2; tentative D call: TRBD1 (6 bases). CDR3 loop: CASSLRQEANYGYTF. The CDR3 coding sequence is TGTGCCAGCAGCCTGAGACAGGAAGCTAACTATGGCTACACCTTC.